This T cell receptor beta chain was sequenced for a study of control samples from healthy donors and cancer patients. This clone turned up a few times. Germline V gene data show CDR1 as KGHSH and CDR2 as LQKENI. The V end was cut by 1 base, the J end by 4 bases, with 13 bases between. This CDR3 contains 15 residues. The assay was immunoSEQ multiplex PCR, and TCRdb's table has in-frame clones only and misses some. The sample has around 130,000 clones; 89% are singletons. The sequence came from a man aged 50 to 60 in good health. This chain joins TRBV18 and TRBJ1-1; weak D call: TRBD1 (5 bases). The specimen sequenced was blood. As DNA, the CDR3 is TGTGCCAGCTCACCACGCGGGGCGGTGGGCACTGAAGCTTTCTTT. Protein: CASSPRGAVGTEAFF.